The present entry profiles one T cell receptor beta chain with its context. Antigen: not known. The data derive from a study of shared clonotypes between healthy human individuals. Study-level points and caveats: For naive CD4 cells, roughly 5.5% of clonotypes were shared across a handful of donors. Against clonotypes common to all four donors, non-shared ones had lower generation probabilities. Naive subsets typically showed greater estimated richness than memory subsets.

Every immunoSEQ plate was one replicate of a subset's evenly spread DNA. Sequencing used immunoSEQ multiplex PCR; TCRdb keeps in-frame clones, though not all of them. The data contain some 1,100,000 clones, more than 75% of them singletons. Sequenced material: memory CD4+ T cells from PBMCs. Subset given: CD45RA-negative fraction. The TCR originated in a man between 18 and 29 years old in good health. Some clones in this sample may be carry-over from other donors' samples.

This CDR3 is CASSLALSGRALYEQYF. For the CDR3, the DNA is TGTGCCAGCAGCTTAGCTCTTAGCGGGAGGGCACTATACGAGCAGTACTTC. This sequence joins TRBV7-2 and TRBJ2-5, with 11 bases aligning to TRBD2. TRBJ2-7 explains the end of the DNA better; the J call may be wrong. The CDR3 runs to 17 residues. Per germline, CDR1 SGHTA and CDR2 FQGNSA.